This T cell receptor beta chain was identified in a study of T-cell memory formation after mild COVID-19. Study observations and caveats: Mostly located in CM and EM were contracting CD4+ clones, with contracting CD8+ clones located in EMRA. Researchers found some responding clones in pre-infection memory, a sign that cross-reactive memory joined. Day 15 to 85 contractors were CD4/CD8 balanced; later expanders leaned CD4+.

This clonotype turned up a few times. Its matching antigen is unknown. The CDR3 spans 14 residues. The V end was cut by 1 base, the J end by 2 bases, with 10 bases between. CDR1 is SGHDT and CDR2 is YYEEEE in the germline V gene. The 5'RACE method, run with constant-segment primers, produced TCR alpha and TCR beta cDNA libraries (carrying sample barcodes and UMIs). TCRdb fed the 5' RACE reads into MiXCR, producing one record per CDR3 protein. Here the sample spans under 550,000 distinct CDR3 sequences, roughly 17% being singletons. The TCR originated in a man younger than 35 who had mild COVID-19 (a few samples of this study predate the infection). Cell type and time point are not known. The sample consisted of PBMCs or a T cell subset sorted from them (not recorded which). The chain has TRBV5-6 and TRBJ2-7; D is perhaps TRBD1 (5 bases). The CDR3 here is CASSLYKGAYEQYF. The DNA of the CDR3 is TGTGCCAGCAGCTTGTACAAAGGGGCCTACGAGCAGTACTTC.